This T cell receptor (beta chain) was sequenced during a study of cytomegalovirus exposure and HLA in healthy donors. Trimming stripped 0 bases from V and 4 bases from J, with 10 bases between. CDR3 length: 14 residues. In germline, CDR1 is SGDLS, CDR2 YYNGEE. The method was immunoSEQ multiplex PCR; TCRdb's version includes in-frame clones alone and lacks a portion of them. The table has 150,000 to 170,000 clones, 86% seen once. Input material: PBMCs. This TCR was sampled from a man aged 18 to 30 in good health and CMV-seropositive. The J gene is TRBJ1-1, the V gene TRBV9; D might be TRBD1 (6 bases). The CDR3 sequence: CASSVGGGTTEAFF. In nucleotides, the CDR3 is TGTGCCAGCAGCGTAGGAGGGGGTACCACTGAAGCTTTCTTT. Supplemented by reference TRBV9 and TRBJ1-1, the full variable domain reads DSGVTQTPKHLITATGQRVTLRCSPRSGDLSVYWYQQSLDQGLQFLIQYYNGEERAKGNILERFSAQQFPDLHSELNLSSLELGDSALYFCASSVGGGTTEAFFGQGTRLTVV.